The 2 T cell receptor beta chains reported below all come from one sample, sequenced in a study of T cell changes during pregnancy in multiple sclerosis. Method: immunoSEQ multiplex PCR; TCRdb's copy keeps in-frame clones and lacks some. The sample lists approximately 90,000 clones; 91% were seen once. Source: peripheral blood, taken after pregnancy. The receptors come from a female donor in good health, enrolled as a control in a pregnancy study.

Relative to its sample, this clone is medium-sized. The chain uses TRBV11-2 and TRBJ1-1, with D maybe TRBD1 (5 bases). V lost 5 bases, J lost 6 bases, and 10 bases lay in between. Germline CDR1 is SGHAT and CDR2 is FQNNGV. The CDR3 loop spans 12 amino acids. DNA of the CDR3: TGTGCCAGCAGCCTCAACAGGCCTGAAGCTTTCTTT. Protein: CASSLNRPEAFF.

The rearrangement links TRBV19 to TRBJ1-2; 8 bases match TRBD1. This CDR3 comprises 14 residues. V was clipped by 8 bases and J by 4 bases; unmatched bases: 9. Germline CDR1 and CDR2: LNHDA and SQIVND (reference sequence). The CDR3 sequence: CASGADRAVYGYTF. CDR3 DNA sequence: TGTGCCAGTGGAGCGGACAGGGCGGTCTATGGCTACACCTTC.